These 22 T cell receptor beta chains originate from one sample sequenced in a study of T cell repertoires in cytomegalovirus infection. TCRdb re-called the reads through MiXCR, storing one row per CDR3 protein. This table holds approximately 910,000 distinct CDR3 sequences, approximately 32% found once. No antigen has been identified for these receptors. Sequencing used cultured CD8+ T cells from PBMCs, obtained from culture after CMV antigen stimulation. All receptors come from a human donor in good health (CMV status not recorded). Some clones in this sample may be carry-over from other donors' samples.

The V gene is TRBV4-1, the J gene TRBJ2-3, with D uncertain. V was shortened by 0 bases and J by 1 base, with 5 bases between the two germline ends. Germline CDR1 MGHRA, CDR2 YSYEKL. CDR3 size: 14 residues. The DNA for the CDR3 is TGCGCCAGCAGCCAAGAGTGGGGCACAGATACGCAGTATTTT. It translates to CASSQEWGTDTQYF.

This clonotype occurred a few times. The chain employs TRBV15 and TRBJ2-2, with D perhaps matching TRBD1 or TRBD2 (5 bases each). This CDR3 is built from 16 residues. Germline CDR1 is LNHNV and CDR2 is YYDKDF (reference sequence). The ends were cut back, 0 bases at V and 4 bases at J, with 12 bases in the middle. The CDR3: CATSRDSRDPTGELFF. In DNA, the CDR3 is TGTGCCACCAGCAGAGACAGCCGGGACCCCACCGGGGAGCTGTTTTTT.

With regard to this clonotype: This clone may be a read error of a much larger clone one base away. This CDR3 reads CASSLGGRRLGKTQYF. The CDR3 nucleotides are TGTGCCAGCAGCTTGGGGGGACGGAGGTTAGGAAAGACCCAGTACTTC. The gene calls are TRBV7-2 and TRBJ2-5, with D possibly matching TRBD2 (6 bases). V lost 3 bases, J lost 6 bases, and 20 bases lay in between. The V gene's germline CDR1 is SGHTA and CDR2 FQGNSA. This CDR3 has 16 residues. The variable domain in full, completed from reference TRBV7-2 and TRBJ2-5, reads GAGVSQSPSNKVTEKGKDVELRCDPISGHTALYWYRQSLGQGLEFLIYFQGNSAPDKSGLPSDRFSAERTGGSVSTLTIQRTQQEDSAVYLCASSLGGRRLGKTQYFGPGTRLLVL.

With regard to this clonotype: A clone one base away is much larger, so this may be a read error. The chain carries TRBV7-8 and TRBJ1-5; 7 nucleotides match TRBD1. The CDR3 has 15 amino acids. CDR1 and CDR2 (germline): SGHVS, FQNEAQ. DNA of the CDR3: TGTGCCAACAGCCGAAATACAGGGGTGGATCAGCCCCAGCATTTT. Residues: CANSRNTGVDQPQHF.

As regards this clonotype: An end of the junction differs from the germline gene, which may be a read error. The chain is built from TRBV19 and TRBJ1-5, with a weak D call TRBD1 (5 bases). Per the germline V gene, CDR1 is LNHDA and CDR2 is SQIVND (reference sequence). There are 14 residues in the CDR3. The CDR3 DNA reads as TGTGCCGGTAGTTTGGGAGTAGGGGATCAGCCCCAGCATTTT. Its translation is CAGSLGVGDQPQHF.

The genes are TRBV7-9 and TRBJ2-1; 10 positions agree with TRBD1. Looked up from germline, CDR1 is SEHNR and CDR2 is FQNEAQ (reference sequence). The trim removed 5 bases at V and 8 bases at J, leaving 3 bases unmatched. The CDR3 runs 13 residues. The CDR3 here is CASSHGTGDEQFF. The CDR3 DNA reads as TGTGCCAGCAGCCACGGGACAGGGGATGAGCAGTTCTTC.

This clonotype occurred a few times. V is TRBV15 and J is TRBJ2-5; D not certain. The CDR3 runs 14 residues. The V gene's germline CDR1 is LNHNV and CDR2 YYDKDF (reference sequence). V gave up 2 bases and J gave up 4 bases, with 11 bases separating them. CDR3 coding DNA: TGTGCCACCAGCAGAAACGACGACACAGAGACCCAGTACTTC. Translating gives CATSRNDDTETQYF.

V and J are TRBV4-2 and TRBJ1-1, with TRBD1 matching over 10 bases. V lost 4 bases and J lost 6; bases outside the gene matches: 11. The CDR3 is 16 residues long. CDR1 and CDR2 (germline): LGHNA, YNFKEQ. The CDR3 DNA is TGTGCCAGCAGCCCCGGGACAGGGGTTCGGCACGCTGAAGCTTTCTTT. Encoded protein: CASSPGTGVRHAEAFF.

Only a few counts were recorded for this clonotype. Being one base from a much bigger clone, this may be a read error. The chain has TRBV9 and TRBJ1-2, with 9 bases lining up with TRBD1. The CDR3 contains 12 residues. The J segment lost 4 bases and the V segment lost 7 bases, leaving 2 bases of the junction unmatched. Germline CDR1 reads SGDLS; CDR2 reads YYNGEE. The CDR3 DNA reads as TGTGCCAGCTGGGACAGGGCCTATGGCTACACCTTC. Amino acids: CASWDRAYGYTF.

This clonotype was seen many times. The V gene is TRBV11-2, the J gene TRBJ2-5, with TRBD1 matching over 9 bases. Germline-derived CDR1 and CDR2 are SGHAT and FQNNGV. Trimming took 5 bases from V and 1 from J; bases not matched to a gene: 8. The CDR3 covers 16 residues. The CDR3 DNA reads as TGTGCCAGCAGCGATCCGGGACAGGGCTTCCAAGAGACCCAGTACTTC. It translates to CASSDPGQGFQETQYF.

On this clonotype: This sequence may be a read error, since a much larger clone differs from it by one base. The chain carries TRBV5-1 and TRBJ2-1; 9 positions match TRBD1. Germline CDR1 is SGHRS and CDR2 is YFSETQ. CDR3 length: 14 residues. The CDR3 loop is CANSRTGAYNEQFF. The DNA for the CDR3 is TGCGCCAACAGCCGGACAGGGGCCTACAATGAGCAGTTCTTC.

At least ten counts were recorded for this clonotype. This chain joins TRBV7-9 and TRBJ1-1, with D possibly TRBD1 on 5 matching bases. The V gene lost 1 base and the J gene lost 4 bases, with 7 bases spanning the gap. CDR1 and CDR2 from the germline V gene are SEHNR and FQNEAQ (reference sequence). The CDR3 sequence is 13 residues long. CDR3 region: CASSLEGVTEAFF. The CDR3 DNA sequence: TGTGCCAGCAGCTTAGAAGGGGTCACTGAAGCTTTCTTT.

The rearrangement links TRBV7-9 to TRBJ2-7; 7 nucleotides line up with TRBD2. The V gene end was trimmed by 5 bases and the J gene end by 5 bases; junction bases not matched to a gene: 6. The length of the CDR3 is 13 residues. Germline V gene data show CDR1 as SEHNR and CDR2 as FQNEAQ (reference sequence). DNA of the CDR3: TGTGCCAGCAGCCCTCGGGGGGAGAACGAGCAGTACGTC. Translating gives CASSPRGENEQYV.

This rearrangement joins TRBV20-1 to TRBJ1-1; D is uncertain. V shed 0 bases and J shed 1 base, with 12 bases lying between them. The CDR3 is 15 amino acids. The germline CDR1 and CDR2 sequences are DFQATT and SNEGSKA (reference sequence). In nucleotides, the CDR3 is TGCAGTGCTAGAGATCCCCTTAATTCGAACACTGAAGCTTTCTTT. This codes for CSARDPLNSNTEAFF.

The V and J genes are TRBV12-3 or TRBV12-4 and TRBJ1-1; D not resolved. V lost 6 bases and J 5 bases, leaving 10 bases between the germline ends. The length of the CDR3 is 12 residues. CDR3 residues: CASSFLLTEAFF. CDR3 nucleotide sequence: TGTGCCAGCAGCTTCCTCCTAACTGAAGCTTTCTTT.

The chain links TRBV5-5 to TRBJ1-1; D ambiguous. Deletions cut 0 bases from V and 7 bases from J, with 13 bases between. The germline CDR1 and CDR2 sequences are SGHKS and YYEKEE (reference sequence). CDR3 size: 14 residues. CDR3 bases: TGTGCCAGCAGCTTGGGGGCGGGCTTTGATGAAGCTTTCTTT. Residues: CASSLGAGFDEAFF.

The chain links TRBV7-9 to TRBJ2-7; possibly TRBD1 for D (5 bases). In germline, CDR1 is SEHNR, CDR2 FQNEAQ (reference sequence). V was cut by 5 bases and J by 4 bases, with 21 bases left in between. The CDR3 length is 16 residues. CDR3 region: CASSPLSGRVTYEQYF. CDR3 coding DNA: TGTGCCAGCAGCCCCCTCTCCGGCAGGGTTACTTACGAGCAGTACTTC.

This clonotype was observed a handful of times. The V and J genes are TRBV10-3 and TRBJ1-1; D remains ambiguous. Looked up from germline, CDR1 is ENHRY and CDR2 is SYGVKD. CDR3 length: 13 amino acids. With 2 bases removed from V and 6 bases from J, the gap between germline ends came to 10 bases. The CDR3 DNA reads TGTGCCATCAGTGAGCCGAGGGTCCCTGAAGCTTTCTTT. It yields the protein CAISEPRVPEAFF.

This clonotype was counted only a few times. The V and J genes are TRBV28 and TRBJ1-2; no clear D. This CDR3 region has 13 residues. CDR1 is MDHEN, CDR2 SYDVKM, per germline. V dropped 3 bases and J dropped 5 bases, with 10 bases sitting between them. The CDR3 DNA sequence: TGTGCCAGCAGTTTTGGCGACCAATATGGCTACACCTTC. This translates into CASSFGDQYGYTF.

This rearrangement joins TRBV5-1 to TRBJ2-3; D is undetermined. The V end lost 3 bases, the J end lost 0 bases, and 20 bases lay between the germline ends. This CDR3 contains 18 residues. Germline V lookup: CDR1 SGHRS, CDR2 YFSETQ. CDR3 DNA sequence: TGCGCCAGCAGCTATCCGGCCTGGCGCAATCATAGCACAGATACGCAGTATTTT. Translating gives CASSYPAWRNHSTDTQYF.

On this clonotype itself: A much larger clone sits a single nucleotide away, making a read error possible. This CDR3 is CASRLKPGSEAFF. The CDR3 nucleotides read TGTGCCAGCAGGTTAAAACCAGGGAGTGAAGCTTTCTTT. The V and J genes are TRBV27 and TRBJ1-1; TRBD1 is a possible D gene (5 bases). The CDR3 covers 13 residues. V lost 6 bases and J 7 bases, leaving 15 bases between the germline ends. CDR1 and CDR2 from the germline V gene are MNHEY and SMNVEV (reference sequence).

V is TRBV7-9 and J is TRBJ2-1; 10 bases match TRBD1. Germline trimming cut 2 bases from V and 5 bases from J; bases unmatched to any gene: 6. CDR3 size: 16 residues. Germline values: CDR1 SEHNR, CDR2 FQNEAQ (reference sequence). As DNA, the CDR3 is TGTGCCAGCAGCTTACCCTGGGACAGGGGAGACAATGAGCAGTTCTTC. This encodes CASSLPWDRGDNEQFF.